Below, one TCR beta chain is given with its context. The entry originates in a study of blood T cell repertoires in COVID-19. V shed 4 bases, J shed 0 bases, and the junction held 9 bases outside the gene matches. Germline V gene sequence: CDR1 MGHRA, CDR2 YSYEKL. This CDR3 is built from 18 residues. Repertoires were generated with immunoSEQ multiplex PCR, while TCRdb's copy carries only in-frame clones and drops some. Among 150,000 to 200,000 clones, 80% to 90% were seen once, and the ten largest hold about 8.8%. The source of this sequence is a woman between 18 and 30 years old who had recovered from COVID-19. The chain links TRBV4-1 to TRBJ2-1, with 10 bases lining up with TRBD2. The sample taken for sequencing was PBMCs or T cells enriched from blood (not recorded which). The CDR3 reads CASSRGSLAGDSYNEQFF. The CDR3 DNA reads TGCGCCAGCAGCCGCGGTTCCCTAGCGGGGGACTCCTACAATGAGCAGTTCTTC.